Following are 2 T cell receptor beta chains from one sample sequenced in a study of graft-versus-host responses after intestinal transplantation. For these receptors, no antigen is known. Data came from immunoSEQ multiplex PCR; TCRdb stores just in-frame clones and leaves some out. Of 40,000 to 60,000 clones listed, roughly 83% were seen once; the top ten hold approximately 0.46%. This sample comprised unstimulated CD4+ T cells sorted from spleen or lymph node cells, obtained before transplant. All receptors derive from a human donor who was the organ donor for an intestinal transplant.

The chain uses TRBV6-5 and TRBJ1-1, with 8 positions matching TRBD1. The CDR3 has 15 amino acids. With 0 bases clipped from V and 9 bases from J, the junction kept 9 bases outside the gene matches. CDR1 is MNHEY and CDR2 is SVGAGI in the germline V gene. The CDR3 DNA sequence: TGTGCCAGCAGTTACTCGAACAGGGGGGTGCGTAAAGCTTTCTTT. As protein: CASSYSNRGVRKAFF.

The table lists this clone with a count of one. This chain uses TRBV19 with TRBJ2-7; 7 bases fit TRBD2. The CDR3 totals 15 residues. V shed 1 base, J shed 3 bases, and the junction held 6 bases outside the gene matches. The germline V gene has CDR1 LNHDA and CDR2 SQIVND (reference sequence). This CDR3 is CASSIAPGRNYEQYF. The CDR3 coding sequence is TGTGCCAGTAGTATAGCTCCCGGGAGGAACTACGAGCAGTACTTC.